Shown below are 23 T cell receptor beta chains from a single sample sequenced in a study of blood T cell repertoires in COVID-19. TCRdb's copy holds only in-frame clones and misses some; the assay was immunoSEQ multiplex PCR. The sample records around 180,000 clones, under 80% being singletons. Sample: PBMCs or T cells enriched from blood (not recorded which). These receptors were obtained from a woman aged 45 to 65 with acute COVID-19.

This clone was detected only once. CDR3 in DNA: TGCGCCAGCAGCCAAGATCGGACGGGGTCTGAAGCTTTCTTT. Amino acid sequence: CASSQDRTGSEAFF. The V gene is TRBV4-3, the J gene TRBJ1-1; D is uncertain. Germline assignment: CDR1 LGHNA and CDR2 YSLEER. The CDR3 has 14 residues. V was shortened by 0 bases and J by 6 bases, with 11 bases between the two germline ends.

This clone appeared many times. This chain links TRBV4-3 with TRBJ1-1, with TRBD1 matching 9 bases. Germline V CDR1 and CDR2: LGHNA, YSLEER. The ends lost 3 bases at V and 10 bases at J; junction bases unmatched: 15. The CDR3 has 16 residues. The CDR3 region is CASSQGTGFPDERAFF. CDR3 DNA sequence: TGCGCCAGCAGCCAGGGGACAGGGTTCCCCGATGAGAGAGCTTTCTTT.

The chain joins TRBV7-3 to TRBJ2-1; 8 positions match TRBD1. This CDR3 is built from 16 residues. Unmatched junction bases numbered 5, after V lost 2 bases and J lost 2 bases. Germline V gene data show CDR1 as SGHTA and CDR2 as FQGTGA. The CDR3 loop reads CASSLEDRVAYNEQFF. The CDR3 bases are TGTGCCAGCAGCTTAGAGGACAGGGTCGCCTACAATGAGCAGTTCTTC.

CDR3 sequence (DNA): TGTGCCAGCAGCTTGCCGGACACTGAAGCTTTCTTT. Its protein product is CASSLPDTEAFF. The J gene is TRBJ1-1, the V gene TRBV5-6; D is unclear. Trimming left V 1 base short and J 3 bases short, with 4 bases between. Germline CDR1 is SGHDT and CDR2 is YYEEEE. This CDR3 contains 12 residues.

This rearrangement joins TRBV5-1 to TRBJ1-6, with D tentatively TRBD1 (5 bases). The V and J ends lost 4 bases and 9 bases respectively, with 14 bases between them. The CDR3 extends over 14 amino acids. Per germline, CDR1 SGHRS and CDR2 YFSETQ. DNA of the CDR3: TGCGCCAGCAGCCCCGGGACCGGGGGTTCACCCCTCCACTTT. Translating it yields CASSPGTGGSPLHF.

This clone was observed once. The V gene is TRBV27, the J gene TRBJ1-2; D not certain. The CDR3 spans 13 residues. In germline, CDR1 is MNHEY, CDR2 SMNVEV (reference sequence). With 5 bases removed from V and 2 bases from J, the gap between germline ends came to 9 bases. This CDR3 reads CASSESENYGYTF. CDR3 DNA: TGTGCCAGCAGTGAAAGCGAGAACTATGGCTACACCTTC.

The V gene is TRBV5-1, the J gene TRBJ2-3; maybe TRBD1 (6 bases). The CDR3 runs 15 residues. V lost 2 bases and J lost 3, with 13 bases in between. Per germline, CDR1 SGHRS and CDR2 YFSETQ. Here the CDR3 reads CASSFSGRGTDTQYF. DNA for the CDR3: TGCGCCAGCAGCTTTTCGGGCAGGGGTACAGATACGCAGTATTTT.

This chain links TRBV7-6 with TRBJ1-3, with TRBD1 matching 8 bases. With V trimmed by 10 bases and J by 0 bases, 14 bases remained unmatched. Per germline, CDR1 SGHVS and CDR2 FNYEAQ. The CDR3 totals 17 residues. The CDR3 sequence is CAITGQVVGGSGNTIYF. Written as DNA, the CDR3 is TGTGCCATAACGGGACAGGTCGTCGGGGGCTCTGGAAACACCATATATTTT.

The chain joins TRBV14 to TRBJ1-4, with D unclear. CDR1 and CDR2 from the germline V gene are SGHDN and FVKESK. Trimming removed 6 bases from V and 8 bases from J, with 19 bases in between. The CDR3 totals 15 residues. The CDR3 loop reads CASSPSGRWREKLFF. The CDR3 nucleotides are TGTGCCAGCAGTCCGAGTGGAAGGTGGCGGGAAAAACTGTTTTTT.

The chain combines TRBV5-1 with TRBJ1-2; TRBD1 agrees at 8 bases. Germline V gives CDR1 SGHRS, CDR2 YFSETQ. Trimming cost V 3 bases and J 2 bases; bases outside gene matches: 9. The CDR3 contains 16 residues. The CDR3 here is CASSSTGQGRNYGYTF. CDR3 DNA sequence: TGCGCCAGCAGCTCGACCGGACAGGGTCGGAACTATGGCTACACCTTC.

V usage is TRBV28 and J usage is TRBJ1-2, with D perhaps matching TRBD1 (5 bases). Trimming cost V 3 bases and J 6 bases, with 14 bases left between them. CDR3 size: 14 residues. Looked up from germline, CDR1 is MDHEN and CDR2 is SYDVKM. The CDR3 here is CASSFWQGVDGYTF. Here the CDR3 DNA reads TGTGCCAGCAGTTTTTGGCAGGGCGTTGATGGCTACACCTTC.

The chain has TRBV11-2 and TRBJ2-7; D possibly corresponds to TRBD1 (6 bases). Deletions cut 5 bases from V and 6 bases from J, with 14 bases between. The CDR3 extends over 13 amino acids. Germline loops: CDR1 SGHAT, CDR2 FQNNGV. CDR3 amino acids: CASSHRDRGEQYV. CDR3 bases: TGTGCCAGCAGCCACAGGGACCGAGGCGAGCAGTACGTC.

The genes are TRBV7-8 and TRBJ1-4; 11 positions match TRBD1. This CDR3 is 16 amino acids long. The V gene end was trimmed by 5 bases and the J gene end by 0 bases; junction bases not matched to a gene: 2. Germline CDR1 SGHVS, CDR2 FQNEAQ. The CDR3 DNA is TGTGCCAGCAGCCGGGACAGGGGGGCAACTAATGAAAAACTGTTTTTT. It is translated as CASSRDRGATNEKLFF.

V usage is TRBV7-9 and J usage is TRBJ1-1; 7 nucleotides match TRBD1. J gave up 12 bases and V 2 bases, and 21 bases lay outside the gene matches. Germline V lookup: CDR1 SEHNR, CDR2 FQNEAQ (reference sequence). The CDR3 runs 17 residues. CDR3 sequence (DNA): TGTGCCAGCAGCTTATATAGAATCGGAGTTGGGACAGAAGGTACTTTCTTT. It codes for CASSLYRIGVGTEGTFF.

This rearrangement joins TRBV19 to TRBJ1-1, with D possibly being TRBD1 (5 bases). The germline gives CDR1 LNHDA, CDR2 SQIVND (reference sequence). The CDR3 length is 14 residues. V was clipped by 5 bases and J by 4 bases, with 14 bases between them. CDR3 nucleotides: TGTGCCAGTAGTCTACGGGAGCAGGGCACTGAAGCTTTCTTT. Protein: CASSLREQGTEAFF.

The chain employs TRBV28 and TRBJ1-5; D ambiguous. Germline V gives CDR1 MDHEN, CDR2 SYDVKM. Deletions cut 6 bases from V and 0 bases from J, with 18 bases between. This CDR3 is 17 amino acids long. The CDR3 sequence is CASSPPHAGYSNQPQHF. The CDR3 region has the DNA TGTGCCAGCAGCCCCCCACACGCCGGGTATAGCAATCAGCCCCAGCATTTT. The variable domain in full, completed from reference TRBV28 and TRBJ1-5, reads DVKVTQSSRYLVKRTGEKVFLECVQDMDHENMFWYRQDPGLGLRLIYFSYDVKMKEKGDIPEGYSVSREKKERFSLILESASTNQTSMYLCASSPPHAGYSNQPQHFGDGTRLSIL.

The CDR3 region has the DNA TGTGGGACAGGGTCAGATACGCAGTATTTT. Translated: CGTGSDTQYF. The rearrangement links TRBV7-9 to TRBJ2-3; 8 bases match TRBD1. Germline CDR1 and CDR2: SEHNR and FQNEAQ (reference sequence). The CDR3 has 10 amino acids.

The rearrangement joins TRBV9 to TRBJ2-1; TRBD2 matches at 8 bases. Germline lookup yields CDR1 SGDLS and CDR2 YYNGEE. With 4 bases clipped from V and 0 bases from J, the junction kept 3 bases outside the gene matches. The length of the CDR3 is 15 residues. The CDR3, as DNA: TGTGCCAGCAGCCAGACTAGCGCCTCCTACAATGAGCAGTTCTTC. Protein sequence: CASSQTSASYNEQFF.

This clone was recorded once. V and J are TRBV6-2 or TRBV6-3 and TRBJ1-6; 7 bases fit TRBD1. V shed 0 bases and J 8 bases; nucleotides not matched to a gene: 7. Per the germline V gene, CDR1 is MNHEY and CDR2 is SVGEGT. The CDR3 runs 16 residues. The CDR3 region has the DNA TGTGCCAGCAGTTACTCGATCGGGACAGTCTATTCACCCCTCCACTTT. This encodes CASSYSIGTVYSPLHF.

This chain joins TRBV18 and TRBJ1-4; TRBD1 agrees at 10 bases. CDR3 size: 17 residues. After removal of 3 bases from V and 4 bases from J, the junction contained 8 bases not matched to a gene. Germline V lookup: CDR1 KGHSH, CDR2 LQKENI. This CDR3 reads CASSPRTGGRSNEKLFF. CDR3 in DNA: TGTGCCAGCTCACCGAGGACAGGGGGAAGGAGTAATGAAAAACTGTTTTTT.

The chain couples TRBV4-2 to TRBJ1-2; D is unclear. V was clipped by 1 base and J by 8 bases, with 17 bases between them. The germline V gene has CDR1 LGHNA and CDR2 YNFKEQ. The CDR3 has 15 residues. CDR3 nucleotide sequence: TGTGCCAGCAGCCAAGGTACGCCCCGAGCTCCCGGCTACACCTTC. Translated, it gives CASSQGTPRAPGYTF.

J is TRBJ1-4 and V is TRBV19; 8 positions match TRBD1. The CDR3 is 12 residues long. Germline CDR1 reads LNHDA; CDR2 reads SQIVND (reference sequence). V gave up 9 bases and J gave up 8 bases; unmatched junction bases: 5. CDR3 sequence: CASRTGWEKLFF. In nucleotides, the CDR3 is TGTGCCAGCCGGACAGGGTGGGAAAAACTGTTTTTT. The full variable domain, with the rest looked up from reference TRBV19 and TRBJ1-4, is DGGITQSPKYLFRKEGQNVTLSCEQNLNHDAMYWYRQDPGQGLRLIYYSQIVNDFQKGDIAEGYSVSREKKESFPLTVTSAQKNPTAFYLCASRTGWEKLFFGSGTQLSVL.

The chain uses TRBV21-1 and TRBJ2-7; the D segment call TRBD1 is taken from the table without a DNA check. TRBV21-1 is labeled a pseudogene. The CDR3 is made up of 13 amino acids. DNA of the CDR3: TGTGCCAGCAAGGGGTGTTATGGTTACGAGCAGTACGTC. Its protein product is CASKGCYGYEQYV.